The subject of this entry is one TCR beta chain. Its antigen is unknown. Time point in this sample: sample taken at primary tumor resection. Whole RNA from tumor, nontumor lung or frozen PBMC was sequenced unsorted. The cohort: roughly 72 early-stage, untreated non-small cell lung cancer patients. These data come from a study of spatial heterogeneity in lung cancer. The overall study: Consistently, beta-chain sequences turned up in larger numbers than alpha-chain sequences did. Overall study findings and caveats: Ubiquitous expanded tumor TCRs appeared in blood more at resection than follow-up.

The library protocol tagged each TCR cDNA with a unique molecular identifier. Using its own MiXCR run on the 5' RACE reads, TCRdb lists one record per CDR3 protein. Here the sample spans roughly 60,000 distinct CDR3 sequences, less than 10% being singletons. The CDR3 length is 16 residues. The V end lost 4 bases, the J end lost 0 bases, and 13 bases lay between the germline ends. Germline assignment: CDR1 SGHDN and CDR2 FVKESK. The input for sequencing was PBMCs, taken at surgery. The TCR comes from a female donor with early-stage non-small cell lung cancer. This chain joins TRBV14 and TRBJ1-3; D uncertain. The DNA of the CDR3 is TGTGCCAGCAGCCTCTTGGGTCCCGGCTCTGGAAACACCATATATTTT. Residues: CASSLLGPGSGNTIYF.